These 11 T cell receptor beta chains were sequenced from one sample in a study of OX40 agonist ivuxolimab in advanced cancers. Sequenced by immunoSEQ multiplex PCR; TCRdb stores in-frame clones only, minus some. Seen here are around 80,000 clones, around 87% observed once, and the top ten hold 0.32%. The sample in question was CD4+ or CD8+ T cells sorted from blood, obtained in a trial of the OX40 agonist ivuxolimab. These receptor sequences come from an adult with an advanced solid tumor such as melanoma, head and neck, liver or kidney cancer.

The chain carries TRBV15 and TRBJ1-5; the D is unclear. Germline V gene data show CDR1 as LNHNV and CDR2 as YYDKDF (reference sequence). This CDR3 is built from 15 residues. V lost 0 bases and J 9 bases, leaving 15 bases between the germline ends. This CDR3 is CATSREHGLGRPQHF. As DNA, the CDR3 is TGTGCCACCAGCAGAGAACATGGGCTCGGTAGGCCCCAGCATTTT.

The rearrangement uses TRBV7-2 and TRBJ2-7; 9 positions agree with TRBD2. From germline, CDR1 is SGHTA and CDR2 FQGNSA. The trim removed 0 bases at V and 9 bases at J, leaving 9 bases unmatched. The CDR3 runs to 15 residues. CDR3 bases: TGTGCCAGCAGCTTAGCGACTAGCGGCGCTCCTGGGCAGTACGTC. Its protein is CASSLATSGAPGQYV.

This chain uses TRBV7-2 with TRBJ2-5; a possible D gene is TRBD1 (5 bases). The V end was cut by 1 base, the J end by 5 bases, with 8 bases between. CDR3 length: 13 residues. CDR1 and CDR2 (germline): SGHTA, FQGNSA. The CDR3 protein is CASSLVTGETQYF. CDR3 nucleotide sequence: TGTGCCAGCAGCTTAGTCACAGGCGAGACCCAGTACTTC.

This chain links TRBV18 with TRBJ1-1, with D hard to call. Trimming removed 6 bases at V and 5 bases at J, with 13 bases between. The germline V gene has CDR1 KGHSH and CDR2 LQKENI. The CDR3 covers 13 residues. The CDR3 sequence: CASSPLFDTEAFF. The CDR3, as DNA: TGTGCCAGCTCCCCCCTATTTGATACTGAAGCTTTCTTT.

The chain recombines TRBV19 with TRBJ2-7; 8 bases are a match to TRBD2. The germline gives CDR1 LNHDA, CDR2 SQIVND (reference sequence). Trimming cost V 1 base and J 1 base; bases outside gene matches: 9. The CDR3 spans 17 residues. CDR3 coding DNA: TGTGCCAGTAGTATAGTCGGTAGCGGGAAACGATCCTACGAGCAGTACTTC. Translation gives CASSIVGSGKRSYEQYF.

In its sample, this clone was seen once. This chain joins TRBV5-4 and TRBJ2-6; the D is unclear. Trimming stripped 2 bases from V and 4 bases from J, with 4 bases between. This CDR3 has 13 residues. Germline CDR1 SGHNT, CDR2 YYREEE (reference sequence). The CDR3 DNA is TGTGCCAGCAGCTTAAAAGGGGCCAACGTCCTGACTTTC. Translating it yields CASSLKGANVLTF.

This chain links TRBV18 with TRBJ2-7; TRBD1 matches at 10 bases. The germline V gene has CDR1 KGHSH and CDR2 LQKENI. This CDR3 is built from 17 residues. V trimming: 1 base; J trimming: 0 bases; junction bases outside the gene matches: 6. The CDR3 DNA is TGTGCCAGCTCACCACGGGACAGGGGAAGTCGCTCCTACGAGCAGTACTTC. It is translated as CASSPRDRGSRSYEQYF.

CDR3 nucleotides: TGTGCCAGCAGTCCGGGCCCTTGGGCCTACGAGCAGTACTTC. Its protein is CASSPGPWAYEQYF. This chain uses TRBV6-6 with TRBJ2-7; D uncertain. V lost 5 bases and J 2 bases, leaving 13 bases between the germline ends. Germline V gene lookup returns CDR1 MNHNY and CDR2 SVGAGI (reference sequence). The CDR3 covers 14 residues.

The gene calls are TRBV5-1 and TRBJ1-2; TRBD1 agrees at 9 bases. This CDR3 comprises 13 residues. V was pared by 3 bases and J by 8 bases, with 5 bases of the junction left unmatched. Germline CDR1 and CDR2: SGHRS and YFSETQ. CDR3 nucleotide sequence: TGCGCCAGCAGCTCGGGGACAGGGATCGGCTACACCTTC. It codes for CASSSGTGIGYTF.

The chain recombines TRBV7-9 with TRBJ1-5; D is unresolved. V gave up 1 base and J gave up 6 bases, with 13 bases separating them. The CDR3 has 15 residues. CDR1 and CDR2 from the germline V gene are SEHNR and FQNEAQ (reference sequence). The CDR3 DNA reads as TGTGCCAGCAGCTTAGGAAGGGTCGAGGGTCAGCCCCAGCATTTT. Residues: CASSLGRVEGQPQHF.

The rearrangement links TRBV27 to TRBJ1-1, with D maybe TRBD1 (5 bases). CDR1 and CDR2 (germline): MNHEY, SMNVEV (reference sequence). Deletions cut 0 bases from V and 1 base from J, with 9 bases between. The CDR3 length is 15 residues. This CDR3 reads CASSLSLRGNTEAFF. The CDR3 DNA follows: TGTGCCAGCAGTTTATCGCTAAGGGGGAACACTGAAGCTTTCTTT.